This entry features one T cell receptor beta chain sequence. Trimming cost V 2 bases and J 4 bases; bases outside gene matches: 18. The germline V gene encodes CDR1 LGHNA and CDR2 YSLEER. CDR3 size: 19 residues. TCRdb's table, derived via immunoSEQ multiplex PCR, lists solely in-frame clones and lacks some. The table records roughly 260,000 clones, approximately 86% of them present only once. This entry is derived from a study of blood T cell repertoires in COVID-19. The chain links TRBV4-3 to TRBJ2-7; TRBD1 matches at 9 bases. The origin of this receptor is a woman under 30 with acute or convalescent COVID-19. Sequenced sample: peripheral blood. In DNA, the CDR3 is TGCGCCAGCAGCCAATCCGGGACAGGGTCATCTTGGGGAGGGTACGAGCAGTACTTC. Translating gives CASSQSGTGSSWGGYEQYF.